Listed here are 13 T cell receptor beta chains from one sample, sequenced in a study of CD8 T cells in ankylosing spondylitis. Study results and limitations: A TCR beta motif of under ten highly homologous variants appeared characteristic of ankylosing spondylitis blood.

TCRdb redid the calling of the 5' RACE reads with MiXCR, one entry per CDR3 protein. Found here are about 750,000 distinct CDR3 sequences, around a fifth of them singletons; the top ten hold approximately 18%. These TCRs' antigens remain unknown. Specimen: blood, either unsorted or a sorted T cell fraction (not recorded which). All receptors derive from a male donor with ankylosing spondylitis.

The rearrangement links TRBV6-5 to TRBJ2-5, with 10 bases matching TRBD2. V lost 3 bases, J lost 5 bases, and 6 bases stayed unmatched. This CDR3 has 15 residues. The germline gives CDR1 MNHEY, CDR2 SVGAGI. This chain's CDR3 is CASSYSGRSMETQYF. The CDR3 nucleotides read TGTGCCAGCAGTTATAGCGGGAGGTCCATGGAGACCCAGTACTTC.

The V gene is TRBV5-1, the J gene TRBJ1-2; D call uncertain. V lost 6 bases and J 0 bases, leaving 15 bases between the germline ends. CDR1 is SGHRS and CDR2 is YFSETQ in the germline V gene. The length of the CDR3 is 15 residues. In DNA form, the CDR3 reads TGCGCCAGCAAAGAGACAAGCCGAACTAACTATGGCTACACCTTC. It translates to CASKETSRTNYGYTF.

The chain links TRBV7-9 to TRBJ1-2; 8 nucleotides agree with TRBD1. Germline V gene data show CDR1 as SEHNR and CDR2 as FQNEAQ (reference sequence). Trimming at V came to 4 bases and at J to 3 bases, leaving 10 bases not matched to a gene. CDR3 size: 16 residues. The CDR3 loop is CASSSLTGVRDYGYTF. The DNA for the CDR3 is TGTGCCAGCAGCTCATTGACAGGGGTGAGAGACTATGGCTACACCTTC.

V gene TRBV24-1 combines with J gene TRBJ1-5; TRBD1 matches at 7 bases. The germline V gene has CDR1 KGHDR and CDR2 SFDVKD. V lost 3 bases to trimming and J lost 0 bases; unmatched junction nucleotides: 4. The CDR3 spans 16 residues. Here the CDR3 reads CATSDTRQGSNQPQHF. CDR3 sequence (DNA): TGTGCCACCAGTGATACGAGACAGGGTAGCAATCAGCCCCAGCATTTT.

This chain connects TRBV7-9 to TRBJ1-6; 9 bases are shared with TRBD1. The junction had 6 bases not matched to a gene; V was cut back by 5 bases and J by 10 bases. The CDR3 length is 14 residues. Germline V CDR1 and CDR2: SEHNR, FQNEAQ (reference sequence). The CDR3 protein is CASSQDRGDSPLHF. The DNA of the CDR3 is TGTGCCAGCAGCCAGGACAGGGGAGACTCACCCCTCCACTTT.

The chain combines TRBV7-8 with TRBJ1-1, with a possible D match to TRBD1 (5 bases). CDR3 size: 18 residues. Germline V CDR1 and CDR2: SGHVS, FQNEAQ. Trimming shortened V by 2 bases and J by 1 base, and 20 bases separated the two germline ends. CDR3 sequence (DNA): TGTGCCAGCAGCTTACACGTCAGTCTCTTGGGGCCGAACACTGAAGCTTTCTTT. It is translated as CASSLHVSLLGPNTEAFF.

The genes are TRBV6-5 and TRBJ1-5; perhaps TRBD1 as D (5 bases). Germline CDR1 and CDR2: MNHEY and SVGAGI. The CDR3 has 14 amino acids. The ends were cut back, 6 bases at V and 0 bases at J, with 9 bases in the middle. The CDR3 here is CASRPGFSNQPQHF. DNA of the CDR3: TGTGCCAGCAGGCCAGGGTTTAGCAATCAGCCCCAGCATTTT.

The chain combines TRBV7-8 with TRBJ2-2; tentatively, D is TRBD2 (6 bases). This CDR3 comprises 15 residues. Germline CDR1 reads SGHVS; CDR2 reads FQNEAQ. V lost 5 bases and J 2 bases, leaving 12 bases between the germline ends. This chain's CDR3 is CASSARDFNTGELFF. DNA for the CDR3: TGTGCCAGCAGCGCCCGGGACTTCAACACCGGGGAGCTGTTTTTT.

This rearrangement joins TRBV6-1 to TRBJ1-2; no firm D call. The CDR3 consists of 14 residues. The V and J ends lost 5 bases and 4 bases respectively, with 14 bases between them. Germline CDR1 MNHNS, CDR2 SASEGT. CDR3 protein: CASSTLDKVYGYTF. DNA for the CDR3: TGTGCCAGCAGTACCCTGGATAAGGTCTATGGCTACACCTTC.

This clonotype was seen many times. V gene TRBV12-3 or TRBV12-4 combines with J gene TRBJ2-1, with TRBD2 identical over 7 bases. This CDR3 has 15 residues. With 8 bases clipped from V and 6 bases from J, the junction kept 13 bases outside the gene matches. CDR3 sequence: CASQEGAGRRNEQFF. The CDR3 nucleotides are TGTGCCAGCCAGGAAGGAGCGGGGCGGCGCAATGAGCAGTTCTTC.

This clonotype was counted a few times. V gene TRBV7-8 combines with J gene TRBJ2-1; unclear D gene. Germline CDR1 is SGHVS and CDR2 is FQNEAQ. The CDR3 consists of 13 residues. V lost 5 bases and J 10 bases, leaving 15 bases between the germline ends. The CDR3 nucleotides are TGTGCCAGCAGCCGCGCTTCATCCTCCGAGCAGTTCTTC. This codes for CASSRASSSEQFF.

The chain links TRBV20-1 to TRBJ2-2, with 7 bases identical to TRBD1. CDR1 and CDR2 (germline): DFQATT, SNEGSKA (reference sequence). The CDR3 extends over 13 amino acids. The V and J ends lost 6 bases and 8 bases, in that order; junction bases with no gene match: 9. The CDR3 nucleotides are TGCAGTGCCCAGGGGGACAGTTTGGGGGAGCTGTTTTTT. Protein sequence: CSAQGDSLGELFF.

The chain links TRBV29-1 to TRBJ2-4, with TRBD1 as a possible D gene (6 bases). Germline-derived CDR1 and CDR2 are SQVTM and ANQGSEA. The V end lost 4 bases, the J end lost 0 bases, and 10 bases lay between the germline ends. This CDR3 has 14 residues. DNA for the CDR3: TGCAGCGTTGTAACAGGGTCAGCCAAAAACATTCAGTACTTC. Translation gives CSVVTGSAKNIQYF.